This T cell receptor beta chain was obtained from a study of blood T cell repertoires in COVID-19. Study information: Acute and convalescent COVID-19 samples came from the United States, Italy and Spain. PBMCs, B-cell-depleted T cells, or T cells were the source of the cDNA or gDNA that made up the material.

Source study methods: Estimation of nucleated cell counts relied on the amplification of reference gene primers. Using immunoSEQ multiplex PCR, the repertoire was profiled, and TCRdb retains in-frame clones only, with some absent. For V, J and clone size, that table is used; D and trimming come from the DNA. The sample shows a few hundred thousand clones, under 90% of them seen only once. Germline loops: CDR1 DFQATT, CDR2 SNEGSKA (reference sequence). The germline V and J ends were trimmed by 0 bases and 10 bases, with 7 bases remaining between them. This CDR3 contains 11 residues. This chain connects TRBV20-1 to TRBJ2-1, with unresolved D. The specimen sequenced was peripheral blood. This receptor was taken from a human donor in a cohort sampled during active COVID-19. Written as DNA, the CDR3 is TGCAGTGCTAGAGAAGCTAGGGAGCAGTTCTTC. Translated, it gives CSAREAREQFF.